This T cell receptor (beta chain) is from a study of metastatic and nonmetastatic thyroid tumors. General observations from the study: In blood and tumor, TCR beta diversity was reportedly significantly higher in malignant thyroid tumors than in benign nodules.

TCRdb re-called the PCR reads with MiXCR. The repertoire has some 84,000 clones, around 7.8% of them found once; the top ten carry approximately 8.8%. Nobody among the patients had been given any treatment before thyroid surgery. This clone occurred many times. The antigen is not known. The CDR3 is 16 amino acids. The germline CDR1 and CDR2 sequences are SGHAT and FQNNGV. Trimming removed 3 bases from V and 4 bases from J; junction bases left unmatched: 5. Input material: blood. The receptor was derived from a female donor with papillary thyroid cancer or a benign thyroid nodule (not recorded which). Some clones in this sample may be carry-over from other donors' samples. V is TRBV11-2 and J is TRBJ2-2, with 10 positions matching TRBD2. This chain's CDR3 is CASSFQAGGLTGELFF. The CDR3 nucleotides read TGTGCCAGCAGCTTCCAAGCGGGGGGGCTCACCGGGGAGCTGTTTTTT.